This T cell receptor (beta chain) was recovered during a study of vaccination and CD4 T cells after COVID-19. Per germline, CDR1 MNHNS and CDR2 SASEGT. The CDR3 loop spans 14 amino acids. V was pared by 4 bases and J by 8 bases, with 14 bases between. Note on this clonotype: Its matching antigen is unknown.

The study sequenced cultured CD4+ T cell DNA using the Oncomine TCR Beta short-read assay. TCRdb called the PCR reads again in MiXCR, with one record for every CDR3 protein. The sample yields about 20,000 distinct CDR3 sequences, about 73% seen once. Sample treatment: 10-day PBMC culture with coronavirus spike peptide pools or control peptides (ViraFEST assay). Before TCRs were sequenced, ViraFEST expanded antigen-specific T cells with peptide pools. The sequence came from a human donor who had recovered from COVID-19. This rearrangement joins TRBV6-1 to TRBJ1-4; D call uncertain. The sequenced material came from CD4+ T cells from blood, cultured in vitro. CDR3 DNA sequence: TGTGCCAGCAGTGGAGGCTCCGGGAGAGAAAAACTGTTTTTT. As protein: CASSGGSGREKLFF.